This TCR beta chain stems from a study of cytomegalovirus exposure and HLA in healthy donors (dated by TCRdb to the late 2010s). Regarding the complete study: According to a later analysis, one platform produced both the approximately 110 validation repertoires and the 666 repertoires of the first cohort. The study aimed to test whether cataloging public T cell receptors could reveal signatures of past pathogen exposure. In addition to the first cohort of 666 subjects, a separate validation cohort of 130 or so different subjects was used. The study combined high-throughput TCR immunosequencing, statistical association of individual TCRs with disease status, and machine learning to predict cytomegalovirus infection status.

Separate from the roughly 630-subject first cohort, the validation cohort of 95 to 150 subjects was the group to which the donors belonged. Points on this clone: It lacks a known antigen. No base quality information exists; no much larger clone differs at one position.

Study-wide conclusions, independent of this receptor: In a later analysis, TCRs clustered in the first cohort were found to also tend to co-occur in the 130 or so validation repertoires, with 94% of cluster scores above 0. A later analysis had no HLA typing for the validation cohort, so co-occurrence there was scored across all 130 or so repertoires. In the study, around 150 TCR beta chains were listed as associated with cytomegalovirus. It was suggested by the authors that the approach could potentially be generalized to other disease states and immunological phenotypes. Most TCR sequences were observed very rarely across donors, whereas some public TCRs were present in many individuals. The classifier was reported to diagnose cytomegalovirus status with high specificity and sensitivity in both the original and validation cohorts. Three of the identified cytomegalovirus-associated TCR beta chains were confirmed in vitro to be specific for cytomegalovirus antigens.

Library prep was done by the immunoSEQ multiplex PCR assay. On the authors' methods: A statistical classification framework was developed to diagnose cytomegalovirus status using the catalog of TCR beta chain sequences. Sourced from immuneACCESS, this table was stored by TCRdb with only in-frame sequences that have V and J called. A share of the clones is absent; for the studies checked, an unresolved V gene accounts for under half, and the remainder has no known explanation. The DNA was the basis for D and trimming; V, J and clone size are from that table. The sample table holds around 230,000 clones, of which 75% to 90% were seen once. About 1.2% of the sample is held by the ten biggest clonotypes. The germline V gene specifies SNHLY as CDR1 and FYNNEI as CDR2. V loses 10 bases of germline sequence and J loses 1 base, and the interval between the two ends is 16 bases. The CDR3 starts with the cysteine, ends with the phenylalanine, and has 14 residues. Only the CDR3 DNA stays, 42 bases, in frame from base 1.

This sequence originates from a woman in her twenties or thirties in good health and CMV-seropositive. Material for sequencing was PBMCs. The chain was built from TRBV2 and TRBJ1-1, and the D gene may be TRBD1, 6 bases matching. The CDR3 region reads CATASGASNTEAFF. The DNA sequence reads TGTGCCACTGCCTCAGGGGCTTCGAACACTGAAGCTTTCTTT.